This is a list of T cell receptor beta chains from one sample in a study of T cell repertoires in cytomegalovirus infection. Each CDR3 protein gets one entry after TCRdb re-called the reads with MiXCR. Found here are hundreds of thousands of distinct CDR3 sequences, roughly a quarter of them singletons; the top ten hold 7% to 9%. Sequences were obtained from CD8+ T cells from PBMCs. These receptors all come from a human donor in good health (CMV status not recorded). Some clones in this sample may be carry-over from other donors' samples. Both conserved end residues are trimmed from each CDR3. Rows may omit the clone size; those that give it use once, few, many or a size class.

j_gene: TRBJ2-5
abundance: few
v_gene: TRBV27
CDR3aa: ASSLSRVWETQY

j_gene: TRBJ2-6
abundance: few
v_gene: TRBV20-1
CDR3aa: SAKGAGGSGANVLT

j_gene: TRBJ1-6
abundance: .
v_gene: TRBV6-1
CDR3aa: ASTTRDPYSPLH

j_gene: TRBJ2-2
abundance: .
v_gene: TRBV12-3/TRBV12-4
CDR3aa: ASSLADRVGELF

j_gene: TRBJ1-4
abundance: .
v_gene: TRBV28
CDR3aa: ASSFIGSNEKLF

j_gene: TRBJ2-3
abundance: .
v_gene: TRBV6-4
CDR3aa: ASSGRGTGSDTQY

j_gene: TRBJ2-3
abundance: many
v_gene: TRBV28
CDR3aa: ASSSNTDSPDTQY

j_gene: TRBJ2-5
abundance: .
v_gene: TRBV6-2/TRBV6-3
CDR3aa: ASSYLGPKETQY

j_gene: TRBJ1-6
abundance: .
v_gene: TRBV7-3
CDR3aa: ASSWDREAYSPLH

j_gene: TRBJ1-1
abundance: few
v_gene: TRBV6-6
CDR3aa: ASSYSGQSNAEAF

j_gene: TRBJ2-1
abundance: few
v_gene: TRBV20-1
CDR3aa: SAQGSYEQF

j_gene: TRBJ2-7
abundance: many
v_gene: TRBV7-9
CDR3aa: ASSIGTGVSYEQY

j_gene: TRBJ2-3
abundance: many
v_gene: TRBV12-3/TRBV12-4
CDR3aa: ASSPNSGGTDTQY

j_gene: TRBJ2-7
abundance: .
v_gene: TRBV10-3
CDR3aa: AISSGTSGLYEQY

j_gene: TRBJ1-4
abundance: many
v_gene: TRBV2
CDR3aa: ASSEALGTNEKLF

j_gene: TRBJ2-5
abundance: .
v_gene: TRBV28
CDR3aa: ASRSGGGGAGETQY

j_gene: TRBJ2-5
abundance: .
v_gene: TRBV2
CDR3aa: ASSGELTWSHQETQY

j_gene: TRBJ2-3
abundance: .
v_gene: TRBV20-1
CDR3aa: SAPDYLDTQY

j_gene: TRBJ2-1
abundance: many
v_gene: TRBV7-6
CDR3aa: ASTTGYNEQF

j_gene: TRBJ1-2
abundance: .
v_gene: TRBV29-1
CDR3aa: SVVLPTRVDGYT

j_gene: TRBJ2-1
abundance: .
v_gene: TRBV14
CDR3aa: ASSQDVVAGVSYNEQF

j_gene: TRBJ2-4
abundance: many
v_gene: TRBV28
CDR3aa: ASSLGTPKNIQY

j_gene: TRBJ2-5
abundance: .
v_gene: TRBV10-3
CDR3aa: AISELDRGETQY

j_gene: TRBJ2-2
abundance: once
v_gene: TRBV20-1
CDR3aa: STRPLGHTGELF

j_gene: TRBJ1-5
abundance: many
v_gene: TRBV20-1
CDR3aa: SARQRSRNQPQH

j_gene: TRBJ2-4
abundance: few
v_gene: TRBV7-9
CDR3aa: ASSGESRLNIQY

j_gene: TRBJ2-7
abundance: .
v_gene: TRBV5-6
CDR3aa: ASSLGWGSSYEQY

j_gene: TRBJ1-1
abundance: .
v_gene: TRBV28
CDR3aa: ASEYKNTEAF

j_gene: TRBJ1-2
abundance: .
v_gene: TRBV27
CDR3aa: ASRPQGRTLPTPT

j_gene: TRBJ2-7
abundance: .
v_gene: TRBV14
CDR3aa: ASSLSPGPYEQY

j_gene: TRBJ1-1
abundance: .
v_gene: TRBV6-5
CDR3aa: ASSYSDRGGTEAF

j_gene: TRBJ1-2
abundance: .
v_gene: TRBV7-9
CDR3aa: ASSLGGTGVLNYGYT

j_gene: TRBJ1-1
abundance: few
v_gene: TRBV7-6
CDR3aa: ASSLGTSRGSTEAF

j_gene: TRBJ2-5
abundance: few
v_gene: TRBV7-4
CDR3aa: ASSFGQGSQETQY

j_gene: TRBJ2-3
abundance: few
v_gene: TRBV29-1
CDR3aa: SGRDDTQY

j_gene: TRBJ2-2
abundance: few
v_gene: TRBV28
CDR3aa: ASSFPSGLAGGEVQNTGELF

j_gene: TRBJ2-3
abundance: many
v_gene: TRBV7-8
CDR3aa: ASSPRDSGSTDTQY

j_gene: TRBJ2-5
abundance: few
v_gene: TRBV12-5
CDR3aa: ASGLRDTRSETQY

j_gene: TRBJ1-1
abundance: many
v_gene: TRBV12-3/TRBV12-4
CDR3aa: ASSFQTHSEAF

j_gene: TRBJ1-4
abundance: many
v_gene: TRBV28
CDR3aa: ASTLARRDEKLF

j_gene: TRBJ1-1
abundance: few
v_gene: TRBV28
CDR3aa: ASSFGTATPRAINTEAF